This TCR beta chain was recovered during a study of siplizumab effects on memory and regulatory T cells. Findings and caveats of the study: Roughly 80-97% of proliferating CD4+ or CD8+ clones lacked an assignable naive or memory phenotype. Relative to controls at 26.9%, mappable alloreactive CD4+ clones exhibited a mean Treg-derived proportion of more than 60% with siplizumab.

Produced via immunoSEQ multiplex PCR; TCRdb's table is partial and in-frame only. Altogether some 97,000 clones are present, 94% being singletons, with the ten largest covering roughly 0.61%. The germline V gene has CDR1 MNHEY and CDR2 SMNVEV (reference sequence). With 2 bases clipped from V and 0 bases from J, the junction kept 3 bases outside the gene matches. The CDR3 runs 15 residues. About this clone itself: Its antigen is not identified.

The sequence was collected from a human donor in good health. The chain employs TRBV27 and TRBJ1-2; 7 bases match TRBD1. Specimen: Tregs sorted from blood. CDR3 sequence reads: CASSLRTGANYGYTF. The CDR3 region has the DNA TGTGCCAGCAGTTTAAGGACAGGAGCTAACTATGGCTACACCTTC.